This entry describes one T cell receptor (beta chain). Mouse names are used for the genes. The read terminates 1 residue ahead of where the CDR3 ends, so the germline J gene completes it. This specimen belongs to a study of tissue T cells after allogeneic stem cell transplantation. The CDR3 sequence is 13 residues long. Germline V gives CDR1 LGHDT, CDR2 YNNKQL (reference sequence). V shed 5 bases and J 3 bases; nucleotides not matched to a gene: 3. The repertoire was sequenced with immunoSEQ multiplex PCR; TCRdb's copy has only in-frame clones and lacks some. The sample lists some 19,000 clones; around 63% were seen once.

The clonotype comes from a female BALB/c mouse in good health. Mouse strain MHC haplotype: H2-d. The sample was blood. The chain carries TRBV4 and TRBJ2-7, with 8 bases identical to TRBD1. The CDR3 protein is CASSLRGLYEQYF. The part of the CDR3 DNA that was read is TGTGCCAGCAGCCTCAGGGGGCTCTATGAACAGTAC.